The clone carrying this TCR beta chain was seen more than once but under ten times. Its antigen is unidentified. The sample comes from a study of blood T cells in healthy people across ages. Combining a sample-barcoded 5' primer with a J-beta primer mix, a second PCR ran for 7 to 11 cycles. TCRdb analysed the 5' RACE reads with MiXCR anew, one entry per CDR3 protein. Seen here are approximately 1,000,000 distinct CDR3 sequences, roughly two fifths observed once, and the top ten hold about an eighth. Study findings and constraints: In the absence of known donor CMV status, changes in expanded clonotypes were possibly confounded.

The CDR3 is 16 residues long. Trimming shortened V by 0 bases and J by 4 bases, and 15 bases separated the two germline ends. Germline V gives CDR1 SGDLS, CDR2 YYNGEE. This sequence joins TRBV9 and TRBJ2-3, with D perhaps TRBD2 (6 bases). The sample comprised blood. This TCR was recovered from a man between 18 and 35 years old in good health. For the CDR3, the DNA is TGTGCCAGCAGCGTAGCTTCTAGGACTATGGCAGATACGCAGTATTTT. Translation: CASSVASRTMADTQYF.